Presented here are 16 T cell receptor beta chains from one specimen sequenced in a study of cytomegalovirus exposure and HLA in healthy donors. Vbeta (60) and Jbeta (13) primers were used in the PCR. Profiling relied on immunoSEQ multiplex PCR, and the TCRdb table lists in-frame clones only, not all of them. Of around 96,000 clones listed, about 75% are singletons. The sample was PBMCs. Receptors originate from a young man in good health and CMV-seropositive.

The chain joins TRBV19 to TRBJ1-5; D not resolved. The CDR3 is 12 residues long. V lost 3 bases and J 7 bases, leaving 7 bases between the germline ends. Germline assignment: CDR1 LNHDA and CDR2 SQIVND (reference sequence). For the CDR3, the DNA is TGTGCCAGTAGTATGACGGGACAGCCCCAGCATTTT. Its protein is CASSMTGQPQHF. Together with reference TRBV19 and TRBJ1-5, the CDR3 gives the full variable domain: DGGITQSPKYLFRKEGQNVTLSCEQNLNHDAMYWYRQDPGQGLRLIYYSQIVNDFQKGDIAEGYSVSREKKESFPLTVTSAQKNPTAFYLCASSMTGQPQHFGDGTRLSIL.

The V gene is TRBV30, the J gene TRBJ1-3; D remains unclear. V lost 5 bases, J lost 4 bases, and 9 bases lay in between. The CDR3 is 12 residues long. In germline, CDR1 is GTSNPN, CDR2 SVGIG (reference sequence). The CDR3 loop is CAWDTNGNTIYF. In nucleotides, the CDR3 is TGTGCCTGGGACACCAACGGAAACACCATATATTTT.

The gene calls are TRBV4-3 and TRBJ1-2; tentatively, D is TRBD1 (5 bases). This CDR3 is built from 15 residues. V lost 0 bases and J 7 bases, leaving 15 bases between the germline ends. CDR1 and CDR2 from the germline V gene are LGHNA and YSLEER. The CDR3 DNA sequence: TGCGCCAGCAGCCAAGATTATGCAGGGTTTGGTGGCTACACCTTC. As protein: CASSQDYAGFGGYTF.

The chain employs TRBV5-4 and TRBJ2-7; 9 nucleotides line up with TRBD1. The CDR3 length is 15 residues. Unmatched junction bases numbered 7, after V lost 4 bases and J lost 2 bases. The V gene's germline CDR1 is SGHNT and CDR2 YYREEE (reference sequence). DNA for the CDR3: TGTGCCAGCAGCCTAAACAGGGGGCGCACCTACGAGCAGTACTTC. Its protein product is CASSLNRGRTYEQYF.

The V call is TRBV5-6, the J call TRBJ1-6; no definite D call. CDR1 and CDR2 (germline): SGHDT, YYEEEE. This CDR3 has 15 residues. Trimming removed 6 bases at V and 7 bases at J, with 17 bases between. The CDR3 nucleotides are TGTGCCAGCAACACCCTTTCCCCCCCAAATTCACCCCTCCACTTT. Amino acid sequence: CASNTLSPPNSPLHF.

V is TRBV9 and J is TRBJ2-5, with TRBD2 identical over 12 bases. The CDR3 contains 16 residues. Germline loops: CDR1 SGDLS, CDR2 YYNGEE. The junction had 4 bases not matched to a gene; V was cut back by 0 bases and J by 4 bases. CDR3 amino acids: CASSVVASGGGETQYF. CDR3 nucleotides: TGTGCCAGCAGCGTAGTGGCTAGCGGGGGGGGAGAGACCCAGTACTTC. Combining the CDR3 with reference TRBV9 and TRBJ2-5 gives the whole variable domain DSGVTQTPKHLITATGQRVTLRCSPRSGDLSVYWYQQSLDQGLQFLIQYYNGEERAKGNILERFSAQQFPDLHSELNLSSLELGDSALYFCASSVVASGGGETQYFGPGTRLLVL.

V usage is TRBV10-3 and J usage is TRBJ1-5, with 8 bases that match TRBD1. The J segment lost 4 bases and the V segment lost 0 bases, leaving 11 bases of the junction unmatched. This CDR3 has 18 residues. CDR1 is ENHRY and CDR2 is SYGVKD in the germline V gene. The CDR3 region has the DNA TGTGCCATCAGTGAGTCGACTCTCAGGACAGGGCCGAATCAGCCCCAGCATTTT. Encoded protein: CAISESTLRTGPNQPQHF.

The V gene is TRBV6-6, the J gene TRBJ1-2; 9 bases map to TRBD1. The CDR3 length is 13 residues. J gave up 6 bases and V 4 bases, and 3 bases lay outside the gene matches. Germline V gene data show CDR1 as MNHNY and CDR2 as SVGAGI (reference sequence). CDR3 amino acids: CASSWRTGDGYTF. In DNA, the CDR3 is TGTGCCAGCAGTTGGCGGACAGGGGATGGCTACACCTTC.

This chain joins TRBV4-1 and TRBJ2-7, with D maybe TRBD2 (7 bases). V was pared by 5 bases and J by 0 bases, with 23 bases between. Per germline, CDR1 MGHRA and CDR2 YSYEKL. CDR3 length: 18 amino acids. The CDR3 DNA reads TGCGCCAGCAGCGAACTCCTCTACGGGGGGACAAGCTCCTACGAGCAGTACTTC. It codes for CASSELLYGGTSSYEQYF.

The chain has TRBV21-1 and TRBJ1-6; the table's D call, TRBD1, has no DNA check behind it. TRBV21-1 is deemed a pseudogene. The CDR3 consists of 15 residues. The CDR3 region is CASRQYCSYNSPLHF. The CDR3 nucleotides read TGTGCCAGCAGACAGTACTGCTCCTATAATTCACCCCTCCACTTT.

The chain employs TRBV29-1 and TRBJ2-5; D might be TRBD1 (5 bases). The CDR3 spans 14 residues. Germline values: CDR1 SQVTM, CDR2 ANQGSEA. Trimming removed 3 bases at V and 5 bases at J, with 16 bases between. CDR3 loop: CSVDLIGPGETQYF. CDR3 DNA: TGCAGCGTTGACCTCATTGGCCCAGGGGAGACCCAGTACTTC.

The V and J genes are TRBV2 and TRBJ1-4; 9 positions match TRBD1. The germline gives CDR1 SNHLY, CDR2 FYNNEI. V dropped 6 bases and J dropped 5; count of bases not matched to a gene: 10. CDR3 length: 16 residues. The DNA for the CDR3 is TGTGCCAGCAGACCCGGGACAGGGAGAGGGAATGAAAAACTGTTTTTT. Amino acid sequence: CASRPGTGRGNEKLFF.

CDR3 sequence reads: CASSIPGRTRGNTIYF. Written as DNA, the CDR3 is TGTGCCAGCAGCATCCCAGGGAGGACGCGCGGAAACACCATATATTTT. The genes are TRBV7-2 and TRBJ1-3; possible D gene TRBD1, 5 bases. Germline CDR1 reads SGHTA; CDR2 reads FQGNSA. This CDR3 is 16 amino acids long. Trimming left V 5 bases short and J 4 bases short, with 18 bases between. The full variable domain, rest sourced from reference TRBV7-2 and TRBJ1-3, is GAGVSQSPSNKVTEKGKDVELRCDPISGHTALYWYRQSLGQGLEFLIYFQGNSAPDKSGLPSDRFSAERTGGSVSTLTIQRTQQEDSAVYLCASSIPGRTRGNTIYFGEGSWLTVV.

This clone has more than one count but fewer than ten. The V gene is TRBV5-1, the J gene TRBJ2-5; 8 bases map to TRBD1. Germline-derived CDR1 and CDR2 are SGHRS and YFSETQ. This CDR3 spans 17 amino acids. V trimming: 4 bases; J trimming: 2 bases; junction bases outside the gene matches: 13. The DNA of the CDR3 is TGCGCCAGCAGCACCGGCGGGACAGGAGCCCTACAAGAGACCCAGTACTTC. Encoded protein: CASSTGGTGALQETQYF. Drawing the rest from reference TRBV5-1 and TRBJ2-5, the complete variable domain is KAGVTQTPRYLIKTRGQQVTLSCSPISGHRSVSWYQQTPGQGLQFLFEYFSETQRNKGNFPGRFSGRQFSNSRSEMNVSTLELGDSALYLCASSTGGTGALQETQYFGPGTRLLVL.

This chain connects TRBV9 to TRBJ1-2, with TRBD1 matching 11 bases. CDR1 is SGDLS, CDR2 YYNGEE, per germline. This CDR3 is 16 amino acids long. The V and J ends lost 5 bases and 4 bases, in that order; junction bases with no gene match: 10. CDR3 sequence: CASSRDRDRGGYGYTF. The DNA of the CDR3 is TGTGCCAGCAGTCGGGACCGGGACAGGGGGGGCTATGGCTACACCTTC.

The chain recombines TRBV12-5 with TRBJ2-2; TRBD1 matches at 7 bases. After removal of 6 bases from V and 2 bases from J, the junction contained 6 bases not matched to a gene. The CDR3 has 15 residues. The germline gives CDR1 LGHNT, CDR2 FRNRAP. CDR3 in DNA: TGTGCTAGTGGAAGGGGGCAGGGCAACACCGGGGAGCTGTTTTTT. Encoded protein: CASGRGQGNTGELFF.